This TCR beta chain originates from a study of OX40 agonist ivuxolimab in advanced cancers. The CDR3 is made up of 16 amino acids. The V end was cut by 2 bases, the J end by 4 bases, with 16 bases between. Germline V gives CDR1 SGHRS, CDR2 YFSETQ. Only in-frame clones appear in the TCRdb table, and some are missing; sequencing was by immunoSEQ multiplex PCR. Seen here are 60,000 to 100,000 clones, about 89% observed once, and the top ten hold about 0.5%. The J gene is TRBJ1-3, the V gene TRBV5-1, with D perhaps matching TRBD1 (6 bases). The receptor's source is an adult with an advanced solid tumor such as melanoma, head and neck, liver or kidney cancer. The sample in question was CD4+ or CD8+ T cells sorted from blood, obtained in a trial of the OX40 agonist ivuxolimab. CDR3 DNA sequence: TGCGCCAGCAGCTTAATTTGGGGGCCCGAGGGAAACACCATATATTTT. Residues: CASSLIWGPEGNTIYF. Based on the CDR3 plus reference TRBV5-1 and TRBJ1-3, the full variable domain is KAGVTQTPRYLIKTRGQQVTLSCSPISGHRSVSWYQQTPGQGLQFLFEYFSETQRNKGNFPGRFSGRQFSNSRSEMNVSTLELGDSALYLCASSLIWGPEGNTIYFGEGSWLTVV.